Sequencing of this T cell receptor beta chain was carried out in a study of T cells after yellow fever vaccination (dated by TCRdb to between 2019 and 2020). About the full investigation: Libraries from fractions with low cell numbers were prepared with the SMART-Seq v4 Ultra Low Input RNA kit. To track T-cell clones before and after primary and booster YFV17D yellow fever vaccination, bulk TCR alpha and beta repertoires were sequenced longitudinally. Two healthy male donors, one aged 18 to 30 and one aged 30 to 40 years, were included in the cohort. Blood was collected at multiple timepoints before and after primary and secondary immunization, and bulk PBMC replicates and cell subsets were isolated. Points the paper makes about the study in general: A small fraction of clonotypes showed up in both the CD4 and CD8 compartments, probably as a result of convergent recombination. After the booster, most of the clones that had expanded following primary vaccination were detected again (about 95% of CD4 and around 90% of CD8), which suggests that memory was broadly maintained. Because only a couple of donors were included in the study, the extent to which the findings can be generalized is limited. Compared with the primary T-cell response, the secondary T-cell response was weaker but faster, peaking on day 5 rather than day 15. FACS-sorted repertoires could contain abundant contaminating clonotypes from the bulk population, so computational filtering was required.

This clonotype has a count of ten or more. It lacks a known antigen. Base qualities are not recorded, but no much larger clone differs from it by a single base. The germline V gene gives CDR1 as SQVTM and CDR2 as ANQGSEA. The CDR3 starts with the cysteine, ends with the phenylalanine, and has 15 residues. The read is trimmed to its CDR3 DNA, 45 bases read in frame from base 1. At the junction V is shortened by 5 bases and J by 6 bases; bases outside the gene matches: 13. TCR cDNA was synthesized by 5'RACE template switching, through which a universal primer site and unique molecular identifiers were introduced. Priming for cDNA synthesis came from both the TCR alpha and TCR beta constant segments. Library amplification involved two PCR steps, and the second step added sample barcodes and sequencing adapters. Sequencing of libraries was done on Illumina HiSeq 2500 (2x100 bp) or NovaSeq (2x150 bp). Per the authors' processing: MIGEC handled demultiplexing of reads and collapsing into UMI consensus sequences, while MiXCR performed V(D)J alignment. Vaccine-responding clonotypes were identified with edgeR using replicate PBMC samples, with FDR below 0.01 and a log2 fold change above 5 up to day 15 being required. CD4 or CD8 identity was assigned to each bulk clonotype according to whether the clonotype was present at higher abundance in the sequenced CD4 repertoire or the sequenced CD8 repertoire. Starting from the raw public reads, TCRdb applied fastp trimming at Q25, assembled clones with MiXCR and retained in-frame beta chains. Rows with one shared CDR3 protein collapse into an entry with the most common genes and DNA. TCRdb's processing, not the authors', yielded these V and J calls. This sample gives tens of thousands of distinct CDR3 sequences in total; about 7% of them show up just once. The ten largest clones add up to about 40% of the sample.

The sample's treatment or condition label is to be understood as: live attenuated yellow fever vaccine strain. PBMCs were isolated from peripheral blood using a standard Ficoll-Paque protocol. Dynabeads CD4 and CD8 positive selection kits were used to isolate the CD4 and CD8 T-cell fractions. TriZol was used to extract RNA from bulk PBMCs, from CD4 and CD8 fractions, and from dextramer-positive and dextramer-negative fractions. The source is a man younger than 45 who received the YFV17D yellow fever vaccine. The chain is assembled from TRBV29-1 and TRBJ2-7; 10 bases in between match TRBD2. This material consisted of CD8+ T cells sorted from PBMCs, taken 15 days after the yellow fever booster vaccination. The CDR3 amino acid sequence is: CSVLQGLAGVGEQYF. The nucleotide sequence reads as follows: TGCAGCGTTCTTCAGGGGCTAGCGGGAGTCGGCGAGCAGTACTTC.